This T cell receptor beta chain was sequenced for a study of blood T cells in healthy people across ages. From germline, CDR1 is DFQATT and CDR2 SNEGSKA (reference sequence). The CDR3 has 12 amino acids. V was cut by 2 bases and J by 3 bases, with 7 bases left in between. Total RNA amounts of at least 5.5 micrograms were extracted per sample. A second PCR, run for roughly 7 to 12 cycles, used a sample-barcoded 5' primer plus a J-beta primer mix. TCRdb reprocessed the 5' RACE reads with MiXCR, giving one entry per CDR3 protein. Of about 640,000 distinct CDR3 sequences listed, 45% to 65% were seen once; the top ten hold over 30%.

The specimen was blood. The V gene is TRBV20-1, the J gene TRBJ1-2, with D unclear. The receptor's source is a man aged 55 to 70 in good health. CDR3 sequence (DNA): TGCAGTGCTAGATGGGCCTACTATGGCTACACCTTC. Protein product: CSARWAYYGYTF.